Listed below are T cell receptor beta chains from one sample, sequenced in a study of T cells after yellow fever vaccination. TCRdb re-called the 5' RACE reads with MiXCR, one entry per CDR3 protein. Seen here are a few hundred thousand distinct CDR3 sequences, 5.5% to 8.5% observed once, and the top ten hold more than 1%. This specimen was CD4+ T cells sorted from PBMCs, taken on the day of the yellow fever booster vaccination. The source is a man between 25 and 39 years old who received the YFV17D yellow fever vaccine. CDR3s include the opening cysteine and the closing phenylalanine or tryptophan. The D gene is left open where the match is weak. Some rows have no size entry. The others give once, few or many, or a class for an expanded clone.

CDR3 DNA: TGCAGTGCTAGACCCGGGACAGGGGCGACAGATACGCAGTATTTT
CDR3 protein: CSARPGTGATDTQYF
D gene: TRBD1
J gene: TRBJ2-3
clone size: .
V gene: TRBV20-1

CDR3 DNA: TGTGCCAGCAGTGAACAGGGCCTTTCACCCCTCCACTTT
CDR3 protein: CASSEQGLSPLHF
D gene: .
J gene: TRBJ1-6
clone size: many
V gene: TRBV25-1

CDR3 DNA: TGTGCCAGCAGCTTATGGGGCGGGACGGAAGCACCTAATGAAAAACTGTTTTTT
CDR3 protein: CASSLWGGTEAPNEKLFF
D gene: .
J gene: TRBJ1-4
clone size: many
V gene: TRBV7-9

CDR3 DNA: TGTGCCAGCAGCCGAGAGCTGGGGGGGACTTACAATGAGCAGTTCTTC
CDR3 protein: CASSRELGGTYNEQFF
D gene: TRBD2
J gene: TRBJ2-1
clone size: .
V gene: TRBV7-2

CDR3 DNA: TGCGCCAGCAGCTTGGATGGGACCAATCCCTACAATGAGCAGTTCTTC
CDR3 protein: CASSLDGTNPYNEQFF
D gene: .
J gene: TRBJ2-1
clone size: many
V gene: TRBV5-1

CDR3 DNA: TGTGCCAGCAGCTTAGAGGCTAGCAGTTCCTACGAGCAGTACTTC
CDR3 protein: CASSLEASSSYEQYF
D gene: .
J gene: TRBJ2-7
clone size: .
V gene: TRBV7-8

CDR3 DNA: TGTGCCATCAGTGGCCAGCCCCAAGAGACCCAGTACTTC
CDR3 protein: CAISGQPQETQYF
D gene: .
J gene: TRBJ2-5
clone size: many
V gene: TRBV10-3

CDR3 DNA: TGTGCCAGCTCCCTCCGGGACAGGGGGCCGGATACGCAGTATTTT
CDR3 protein: CASSLRDRGPDTQYF
D gene: TRBD1
J gene: TRBJ2-3
clone size: .
V gene: TRBV18

CDR3 DNA: TGTGCCAGCTTAAGCACAGATACGCAGTATTTT
CDR3 protein: CASLSTDTQYF
D gene: .
J gene: TRBJ2-3
clone size: .
V gene: TRBV7-2

CDR3 DNA: TGTGCCACCAGCCTCCGGGCCCAGACAGATACGCAGTATTTT
CDR3 protein: CATSLRAQTDTQYF
D gene: .
J gene: TRBJ2-3
clone size: many
V gene: TRBV15

CDR3 DNA: TGCGCCAGCAGCTTGGATCCCACAGATACGCAGTATTTT
CDR3 protein: CASSLDPTDTQYF
D gene: .
J gene: TRBJ2-3
clone size: few
V gene: TRBV5-1

CDR3 DNA: TGCGCCAGCACATACAGTAAAGGGATAGAGCTGTTTTTT
CDR3 protein: CASTYSKGIELFF
D gene: .
J gene: TRBJ2-2
clone size: many
V gene: TRBV23-1

CDR3 DNA: TGTGCCAGCAGCCAGGGTCATGGGACTAGCTCCCTTAAGGACAATGAGCAGTTCTTC
CDR3 protein: CASSQGHGTSSLKDNEQFF
D gene: TRBD2
J gene: TRBJ2-1
clone size: .
V gene: TRBV11-2

CDR3 DNA: TGTGCCAGCAGCCCGACCCGCTACCCATACGAGCAGTACTTC
CDR3 protein: CASSPTRYPYEQYF
D gene: .
J gene: TRBJ2-7
clone size: many
V gene: TRBV3-1

CDR3 DNA: TGTGCCAGCACGAGGGAGACCCAGTACTTC
CDR3 protein: CASTRETQYF
D gene: .
J gene: TRBJ2-5
clone size: many
V gene: TRBV6-1

CDR3 DNA: TGTGCCAGCTCACTTCTGAACTTGGATACGCAGTATTTT
CDR3 protein: CASSLLNLDTQYF
D gene: .
J gene: TRBJ2-3
clone size: few
V gene: TRBV18

CDR3 DNA: TGCAGTGCTAGCGAATCTAAGCGGCCCTACAATGAGCAGTTCTTC
CDR3 protein: CSASESKRPYNEQFF
D gene: .
J gene: TRBJ2-1
clone size: many
V gene: TRBV20-1

CDR3 DNA: TGTGCCAGCAGCTTAGCGAGCGGGAGCTCCTACAATGAGCAGTTCTTC
CDR3 protein: CASSLASGSSYNEQFF
D gene: TRBD2
J gene: TRBJ2-1
clone size: many
V gene: TRBV7-2

CDR3 DNA: TGTGCCAGCATGACTAGAAATAGGCTCGAGCAGTACTTC
CDR3 protein: CASMTRNRLEQYF
D gene: .
J gene: TRBJ2-7
clone size: few
V gene: TRBV6-4

CDR3 DNA: TGTGCCAGCAGCCGGTCAAGCGGGAGGGCAGATACGCAGTATTTT
CDR3 protein: CASSRSSGRADTQYF
D gene: TRBD2
J gene: TRBJ2-3
clone size: many
V gene: TRBV7-9

CDR3 DNA: TGTGCCATCGCGAGGGAGTCAGAGACCCAGTACTTC
CDR3 protein: CAIARESETQYF
D gene: .
J gene: TRBJ2-5
clone size: many
V gene: TRBV10-3

CDR3 DNA: TGCGCCAGCAGCCAAGATGCGGGGGGCACTGAAGCTTTCTTT
CDR3 protein: CASSQDAGGTEAFF
D gene: .
J gene: TRBJ1-1
clone size: many
V gene: TRBV4-3

CDR3 DNA: TGTGCCAGTAGAGGGACAGGGATGGATCAGCCCCAGCATTTT
CDR3 protein: CASRGTGMDQPQHF
D gene: TRBD1
J gene: TRBJ1-5
clone size: .
V gene: TRBV19

CDR3 DNA: .
CDR3 protein: CISVPEASTTSSGTSVHSSYEQYF
D gene: .
J gene: TRBJ2-7
clone size: few
V gene: TRBV7-5

CDR3 DNA: TGCGCCAGCAGCTCCTCTAAGGGACTAGCGGTCACAGATACGCAGTATTTT
CDR3 protein: CASSSSKGLAVTDTQYF
D gene: TRBD2
J gene: TRBJ2-3
clone size: few
V gene: TRBV5-1

CDR3 DNA: TGCAGCGTTGTGTCGGCGTGGGGCACTGAAGCTTTCTTT
CDR3 protein: CSVVSAWGTEAFF
D gene: .
J gene: TRBJ1-1
clone size: many
V gene: TRBV29-1

CDR3 DNA: TGTGCCAGCAGCCAAGGGTTCTCCTTGCTGGGCTCCTACGAGCAGTACTTC
CDR3 protein: CASSQGFSLLGSYEQYF
D gene: .
J gene: TRBJ2-7
clone size: few
V gene: TRBV4-2

CDR3 DNA: TGTGCCAGCAGCTTACGTACTAGTCCTAGCACAGATACGCAGTATTTT
CDR3 protein: CASSLRTSPSTDTQYF
D gene: .
J gene: TRBJ2-3
clone size: many
V gene: TRBV7-2

CDR3 DNA: TGTGCCAGCAGTGACGGTCTGCAAGAGACCCAGTACTTC
CDR3 protein: CASSDGLQETQYF
D gene: .
J gene: TRBJ2-5
clone size: .
V gene: TRBV6-4

CDR3 DNA: TGCGCCAGCAGCCAACGTCTACCGGGTACCTCCAGGACAAAGACCGGGGAGCTGTTTTTT
CDR3 protein: CASSQRLPGTSRTKTGELFF
D gene: .
J gene: TRBJ2-2
clone size: .
V gene: TRBV4-3

CDR3 DNA: TGTGCCAGCAGCCAAGTAACCCATACGCAGTATTTT
CDR3 protein: CASSQVTHTQYF
D gene: .
J gene: TRBJ2-3
clone size: .
V gene: TRBV14

CDR3 DNA: TGCAGTGCTAGGGAGAGATCCGAGACCCAGTACTTC
CDR3 protein: CSARERSETQYF
D gene: .
J gene: TRBJ2-5
clone size: many
V gene: TRBV20-1

CDR3 DNA: TGTGCCAGCAGTTTGGGCGGGAGGACCGGGGAGACCCAGTACTTC
CDR3 protein: CASSLGGRTGETQYF
D gene: TRBD2
J gene: TRBJ2-5
clone size: many
V gene: TRBV12-3/TRBV12-4

CDR3 DNA: TGTGCCAGCAGCTTAGTTCCGACAGTAAACTATGGCTACACCTTC
CDR3 protein: CASSLVPTVNYGYTF
D gene: .
J gene: TRBJ1-2
clone size: .
V gene: TRBV7-2

CDR3 DNA: TGTGCCAGCAGCCAAGTGAAACAGGGGGGAGGGCAAGAGACCCAGTACTTC
CDR3 protein: CASSQVKQGGGQETQYF
D gene: .
J gene: TRBJ2-5
clone size: .
V gene: TRBV4-2

CDR3 DNA: TGTGCCAGCAATCGGGACAGGGTGGGCACAGATACGCAGTATTTT
CDR3 protein: CASNRDRVGTDTQYF
D gene: TRBD1
J gene: TRBJ2-3
clone size: many
V gene: TRBV2

CDR3 DNA: TGTGCCAGCAGCGCTGTGGGGGCCTACAATGAGCAGTTCTTC
CDR3 protein: CASSAVGAYNEQFF
D gene: .
J gene: TRBJ2-1
clone size: many
V gene: TRBV6-1

CDR3 DNA: TGCAGTGCCTATTCATCCTACGAGCAGTACTTC
CDR3 protein: CSAYSSYEQYF
D gene: .
J gene: TRBJ2-7
clone size: many
V gene: TRBV20-1